This T cell receptor (beta chain) was identified during a study of T cells after yellow fever vaccination. Study overall: Those fractions that held only low numbers of cells were prepared using the SMART-Seq v4 Ultra Low Input RNA kit.

Whole-study results and caveats: A small share of clonotypes appeared in both CD4 and CD8 compartments. Within FACS-sorted repertoires, abundant clonotypes contaminating from the bulk population could be present.

This CDR3 is 14 amino acids long. Germline CDR1 SGHDT, CDR2 YYEEEE. Trimming cost V 3 bases and J 3 bases, with 13 bases left between them. This clonotype was observed many times. Its antigen is not identified. In TCRdb, the 5' RACE reads were re-called with MiXCR into one record per CDR3 protein. The sample consists of some 390,000 distinct CDR3 sequences, 6.2% of them appearing once. Sequences were derived from PBMCs, sampled 5 days after the yellow fever booster vaccination. The V gene is TRBV5-6, the J gene TRBJ2-7; possibly TRBD2 for D (5 bases). The receptor was derived from a man between 25 and 39 years old who received the YFV17D yellow fever vaccine. Here the CDR3 DNA reads TGTGCCAGCAGCTATGGACTCCTACGCTACGAGCAGTACTTC. It codes for CASSYGLLRYEQYF.